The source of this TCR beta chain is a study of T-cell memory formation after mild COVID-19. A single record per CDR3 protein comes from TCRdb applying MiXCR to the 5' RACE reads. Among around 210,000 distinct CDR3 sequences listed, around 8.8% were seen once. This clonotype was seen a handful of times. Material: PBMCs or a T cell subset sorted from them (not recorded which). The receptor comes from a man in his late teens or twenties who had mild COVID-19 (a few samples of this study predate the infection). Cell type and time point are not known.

The CDR3 here is CASSLDRLADTQYF. The CDR3 DNA reads TGTGCCAGCAGCTTAGACCGACTAGCAGATACGCAGTATTTT. The chain uses TRBV11-3 and TRBJ2-3, with a possible D match to TRBD2 (6 bases). From germline, CDR1 is SGHNT and CDR2 YENEEA. The CDR3 is 14 residues long. Trimming removed 0 bases from V and 4 bases from J, with 8 bases in between.